What follows are 31 T cell receptor beta chains derived from one specimen sequenced in a study of T cell responses to AZD1222 COVID-19 vaccine. Clones were read by immunoSEQ multiplex PCR, and TCRdb kept only the in-frame ones, dropping some. The data hold under 80,000 clones, with around 80% observed a single time. Source: peripheral blood, taken 28 days after the second AZD1222 dose. Receptor source: an adult who received the AZD1222 COVID-19 vaccine.

The rearrangement joins TRBV28 to TRBJ2-5; D remains unclear. Germline-derived CDR1 and CDR2 are MDHEN and SYDVKM. This CDR3 spans 15 amino acids. Trimming removed 7 bases from V and 3 bases from J, with 18 bases in between. As DNA, the CDR3 is TGTGCCAGCAACGAAGTGACTGCGCAAGAAGAGACCCAGTACTTC. Residues: CASNEVTAQEETQYF.

The J gene is TRBJ1-3, the V gene TRBV5-1, with D tentatively TRBD1 (5 bases). The germline gives CDR1 SGHRS, CDR2 YFSETQ. V lost 1 base and J 0 bases, leaving 29 bases between the germline ends. The CDR3 contains 22 residues. The CDR3 bases are TGCGCCAGCAGCTTGTGGAGAGGTTTATCAGGGTTCCGACTAAACTCTGGAAACACCATATATTTT. It encodes CASSLWRGLSGFRLNSGNTIYF.

The chain couples TRBV2 to TRBJ2-3; no reliable D call. The germline V gene has CDR1 SNHLY and CDR2 FYNNEI. Trimming removed 8 bases at V and 5 bases at J, with 5 bases between. The CDR3 totals 10 residues. CDR3 loop: CASRGDTQYF. CDR3 DNA: TGTGCCAGCCGTGGAGATACGCAGTATTTT.

The gene calls are TRBV7-8 and TRBJ2-7; maybe TRBD2 (6 bases). This CDR3 is built from 14 residues. Trimming removed 3 bases at V and 0 bases at J, with 9 bases between. Germline V gene data show CDR1 as SGHVS and CDR2 as FQNEAQ. The CDR3 DNA reads TGTGCCAGCAGCTTTCGGGGGACCTCCTACGAGCAGTACTTC. Its translation: CASSFRGTSYEQYF.

This clone has more than one count but fewer than ten. The rearrangement uses TRBV29-1 and TRBJ1-6; D not certain. CDR1 and CDR2 (germline): SQVTM, ANQGSEA. This CDR3 contains 13 residues. Trimming pared 3 bases from V and 7 bases from J, leaving 10 bases between. CDR3 region: CSVEVAENSPLHF. The CDR3 DNA follows: TGCAGCGTTGAGGTGGCTGAGAATTCACCCCTCCACTTT.

This clone came up a few times. The chain combines TRBV10-2 with TRBJ1-2; no firm D call. The CDR3 loop spans 14 amino acids. Trimming cost V 0 bases and J 4 bases, with 9 bases left between them. Per germline, CDR1 WSHSY and CDR2 SAAADI. CDR3 sequence (DNA): TGCGCCAGCAGTGAGTCGGTAAGGGCCTATGGCTACACCTTC. This codes for CASSESVRAYGYTF.

The rearrangement uses TRBV2 and TRBJ1-4; D perhaps matches TRBD1 (5 bases). CDR3 length: 15 amino acids. In germline, CDR1 is SNHLY, CDR2 FYNNEI. Between the trimmed V and J ends, which lost 7 bases and 5 bases, there was a span of 17 bases. CDR3 sequence (DNA): TGTGCCAGCACTGACACCCAGGGTCAAAATGAAAAACTGTTTTTT. This translates into CASTDTQGQNEKLFF.

The chain employs TRBV7-9 and TRBJ2-1; TRBD1 might be the D (6 bases). From germline, CDR1 is SEHNR and CDR2 FQNEAQ (reference sequence). Trimming pared 6 bases from V and 3 bases from J, leaving 21 bases between. The CDR3 loop spans 17 amino acids. CDR3 DNA sequence: TGTGCCAGCAGATCCCCTCTTACAGGGTCACACTACAATGAGCAGTTCTTC. Amino acids: CASRSPLTGSHYNEQFF.

This chain connects TRBV7-9 to TRBJ1-1; the D is unclear. CDR1 and CDR2 (germline): SEHNR, FQNEAQ (reference sequence). This CDR3 contains 13 residues. V gave up 3 bases and J gave up 0 bases, with 5 bases separating them. CDR3 coding DNA: TGTGCCAGCAGCTTGACCCTGAACACTGAAGCTTTCTTT. Translating it yields CASSLTLNTEAFF. The full variable domain, with the rest looked up from reference TRBV7-9 and TRBJ1-1, is DTGVSQNPRHKITKRGQNVTFRCDPISEHNRLYWYRQTLGQGPEFLTYFQNEAQLEKSRLLSDRFSAERPKGSFSTLEIQRTEQGDSAMYLCASSLTLNTEAFFGQGTRLTVV.

The chain links TRBV3-1 (or the pseudogene TRBV3-2) to TRBJ2-7, with D possibly matching TRBD1 (5 bases). The CDR3 runs to 13 residues. Germline V gives CDR1 LGHDT, CDR2 YNNKEL (reference sequence). Trimming removed 1 base at V and 8 bases at J, with 12 bases between. CDR3 sequence (DNA): TGTGCCAGCAGCCAAGTAGCAGGGTCTCAGCAGTACTTC. This translates into CASSQVAGSQQYF.

The chain employs TRBV12-3 or TRBV12-4 and TRBJ2-5; D gene ambiguous. This CDR3 contains 11 residues. V lost 6 bases and J lost 2, with 4 bases in between. The CDR3 nucleotides read TGTGCCAGCAGCTTACAAGAGACCCAGTACTTC. It specifies CASSLQETQYF.

This chain joins TRBV28 and TRBJ2-5; D not certain. Between the trimmed V and J ends, which lost 5 bases and 5 bases, there was a span of 21 bases. Germline CDR1 and CDR2: MDHEN and SYDVKM. The CDR3 has 16 amino acids. The CDR3 loop is CASSPHGSLAGETQYF. CDR3 bases: TGTGCCAGCAGTCCACACGGGTCTTTAGCCGGTGAGACCCAGTACTTC.

This chain connects TRBV2 to TRBJ2-7; D remains ambiguous. With 6 bases removed from V and 4 bases from J, the gap between germline ends came to 10 bases. Germline lookup yields CDR1 SNHLY and CDR2 FYNNEI. This CDR3 region has 12 residues. DNA of the CDR3: TGTGCCAGCAGCCCCAGCGCGTACGAGCAGTACTTC. It specifies CASSPSAYEQYF.

This clone appeared a few times. This chain uses TRBV19 with TRBJ2-7; perhaps TRBD2 as D (5 bases). Germline CDR1 and CDR2: LNHDA and SQIVND (reference sequence). Trimming cost V 6 bases and J 2 bases, with 8 bases left between them. The CDR3 totals 12 residues. The CDR3 bases are TGTGCCAGTAGCGGGAACGCCTACGAGCAGTACTTC. Its translation: CASSGNAYEQYF.

The chain uses TRBV5-6 and TRBJ2-5; D unresolved. Germline values: CDR1 SGHDT, CDR2 YYEEEE. Trimming left V 3 bases short and J 5 bases short, with 20 bases between. This CDR3 region has 16 residues. This CDR3 is CASSSGSVGPTETQYF. For the CDR3, the DNA is TGTGCCAGCAGCTCCGGGTCAGTGGGTCCGACGGAGACCCAGTACTTC.

The chain is built from TRBV24-1 and TRBJ2-2; unclear D gene. The germline V and J ends were trimmed by 5 bases and 9 bases, with 15 bases remaining between them. Looked up from germline, CDR1 is KGHDR and CDR2 is SFDVKD. This CDR3 has 14 residues. CDR3 amino acids: CATSAPGRFRELFF. The CDR3, as DNA: TGTGCCACCAGTGCCCCCGGACGGTTTAGGGAGCTGTTTTTT.

This chain uses TRBV19 with TRBJ2-7; possibly TRBD1 or TRBD2 for D (5 bases each). Trimming stripped 2 bases from V and 4 bases from J, with 12 bases between. In germline, CDR1 is LNHDA, CDR2 SQIVND (reference sequence). This CDR3 is built from 14 residues. The CDR3, as DNA: TGTGCCAGTAGTATAAATTCGGGGCCTTACGAGCAGTACTTC. This translates into CASSINSGPYEQYF.

In DNA form, the CDR3 reads TGTGCCAGCAGCCCAGACCGGACTTCACCCCTCCACTTT. Translating it yields CASSPDRTSPLHF. J is TRBJ1-6 and V is TRBV13; D remains unclear. The germline V and J ends were trimmed by 5 bases and 9 bases, with 11 bases remaining between them. The CDR3 has 13 amino acids. The germline V gene has CDR1 PRHDT and CDR2 FYEKMQ (reference sequence).

The chain recombines TRBV7-9 with TRBJ2-1, with D unclear. The ends were cut back, 7 bases at V and 5 bases at J, with 9 bases in the middle. CDR1 and CDR2 from the germline V gene are SEHNR and FQNEAQ (reference sequence). This CDR3 is 12 amino acids long. This CDR3 is CASTEVHNEQFF. The CDR3 DNA reads as TGTGCCAGCACTGAAGTCCACAATGAGCAGTTCTTC.

The V call is TRBV7-9, the J call TRBJ1-1; 10 nucleotides align to TRBD1. Germline V gene sequence: CDR1 SEHNR, CDR2 FQNEAQ (reference sequence). The CDR3 is made up of 16 amino acids. With V trimmed by 5 bases and J by 3 bases, 9 bases remained unmatched. The CDR3 is CASSITSGTGDTEAFF. CDR3 nucleotides: TGTGCCAGCAGCATAACATCCGGGACAGGGGACACTGAAGCTTTCTTT.

The J gene is TRBJ2-7, the V gene TRBV25-1, with D perhaps matching TRBD2 (5 bases). V shed 9 bases and J shed 2 bases, with 14 bases lying between them. CDR1 MGHDK and CDR2 SYGVNS come from the germline V gene. The CDR3 is 13 amino acids. CDR3 residues: CASAGANPYEQYF. The CDR3 DNA reads TGTGCCAGTGCGGGCGCGAACCCCTACGAGCAGTACTTC.

J is TRBJ2-1 and V is TRBV28; 10 bases are shared with TRBD2. The CDR3 totals 15 residues. CDR1 is MDHEN, CDR2 SYDVKM, per germline. V lost 3 bases, J lost 7 bases, and 6 bases stayed unmatched. The CDR3: CASSFLAGVNNEQFF. CDR3 bases: TGTGCCAGCAGTTTTCTAGCGGGAGTCAATAATGAGCAGTTCTTC.

The gene calls are TRBV7-8 and TRBJ1-6, with 10 positions matching TRBD1. V lost 5 bases, J lost 10 bases, and 11 bases stayed unmatched. The CDR3 runs 16 residues. The germline gives CDR1 SGHVS, CDR2 FQNEAQ. Here the CDR3 reads CASSNPGQGKRSPLHF. CDR3 DNA sequence: TGTGCCAGCAGCAATCCGGGACAGGGGAAGAGATCACCCCTCCACTTT.

The chain joins TRBV20-1 to TRBJ2-5; D unclear. Trimming cost V 5 bases and J 4 bases, with 5 bases left between them. Germline V gene lookup returns CDR1 DFQATT and CDR2 SNEGSKA (reference sequence). This CDR3 is built from 10 residues. The CDR3 DNA follows: TGCAGTGCTGATGGAGAGACCCAGTACTTC. Its translation: CSADGETQYF.

V is TRBV28 and J is TRBJ2-7; maybe TRBD1 (5 bases). Germline V gene lookup returns CDR1 MDHEN and CDR2 SYDVKM. This CDR3 spans 17 amino acids. Trimming took off 5 bases at V and 6 bases at J, with 26 bases between the two ends. Written as DNA, the CDR3 is TGTGCCAGCAGTCCCCTTCGGGCAGGGAATACCTTCGGCGAGCAGTACTTC. This codes for CASSPLRAGNTFGEQYF.

V usage is TRBV5-8 and J usage is TRBJ2-6, with 7 positions matching TRBD2. Per the germline V gene, CDR1 is SGHTS and CDR2 is YDEGEE. V lost 1 base to trimming and J lost 0 bases; unmatched junction nucleotides: 4. CDR3 length: 17 residues. CDR3 amino acids: CASSLRSGGSGANVLTF. CDR3 coding DNA: TGTGCCAGCAGCTTGAGGTCGGGGGGCTCTGGGGCCAACGTCCTGACTTTC.

The rearrangement joins TRBV29-1 to TRBJ2-3; D not certain. V was shortened by 7 bases and J by 0 bases, with 2 bases between the two germline ends. CDR3 length: 10 residues. Germline loops: CDR1 SQVTM, CDR2 ANQGSEA. CDR3 bases: TGCAGCGGGAGCACAGATACGCAGTATTTT. This gives the protein CSGSTDTQYF.

This clone was detected ten times or more. CDR3 DNA sequence: TGCGCCAGCAGCTCGACAGGGGTCGGTCAGCCCCAGCATTTT. Translating it yields CASSSTGVGQPQHF. The rearrangement links TRBV5-1 to TRBJ1-5, with 8 positions matching TRBD1. Losses at the gene ends were 3 bases for V and 6 bases for J; bases not matched to a gene: 5. The germline V gene encodes CDR1 SGHRS and CDR2 YFSETQ. The length of the CDR3 is 14 residues.

This chain joins TRBV19 and TRBJ2-3; D may be TRBD1 (5 bases). This CDR3 has 17 residues. V lost 3 bases to trimming and J lost 2 bases, with 18 bases between them. Germline values: CDR1 LNHDA, CDR2 SQIVND (reference sequence). The CDR3 DNA reads TGTGCCAGTAGTATCGGTAGGGGCGGCCGAAACACAGATACGCAGTATTTT. Translating gives CASSIGRGGRNTDTQYF.

This chain uses TRBV2 with TRBJ1-4; 8 bases match TRBD1. CDR1 and CDR2 from the germline V gene are SNHLY and FYNNEI. V was pared by 8 bases and J by 8 bases, with 10 bases of the junction left unmatched. The CDR3 extends over 14 amino acids. DNA of the CDR3: TGTGCCAGCCTTCCAGGGGGCCCTTGGGAAAAACTGTTTTTT. It encodes CASLPGGPWEKLFF.

The gene calls are TRBV10-3 and TRBJ2-7; 7 bases fit TRBD2. The germline gives CDR1 ENHRY, CDR2 SYGVKD. Germline trimming cut 6 bases from V and 3 bases from J; bases unmatched to any gene: 14. The CDR3 has 16 amino acids. The CDR3 coding sequence is TGTGCCATCAGACTCACCTCGGGGGGTCACCTCTACGAGCAGTACTTC. The encoded protein is CAIRLTSGGHLYEQYF.